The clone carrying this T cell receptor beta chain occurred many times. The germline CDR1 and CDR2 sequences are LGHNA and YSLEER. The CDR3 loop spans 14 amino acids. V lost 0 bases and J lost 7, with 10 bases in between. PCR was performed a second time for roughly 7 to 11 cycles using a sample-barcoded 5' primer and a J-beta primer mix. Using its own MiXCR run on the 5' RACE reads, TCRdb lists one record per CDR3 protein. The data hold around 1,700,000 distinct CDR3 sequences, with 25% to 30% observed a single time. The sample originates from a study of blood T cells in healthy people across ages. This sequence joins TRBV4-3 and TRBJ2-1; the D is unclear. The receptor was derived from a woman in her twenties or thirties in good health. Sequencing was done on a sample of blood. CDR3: CASSQDDPRNEQFF. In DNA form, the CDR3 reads TGCGCCAGCAGCCAAGATGACCCTAGGAATGAGCAGTTCTTC.